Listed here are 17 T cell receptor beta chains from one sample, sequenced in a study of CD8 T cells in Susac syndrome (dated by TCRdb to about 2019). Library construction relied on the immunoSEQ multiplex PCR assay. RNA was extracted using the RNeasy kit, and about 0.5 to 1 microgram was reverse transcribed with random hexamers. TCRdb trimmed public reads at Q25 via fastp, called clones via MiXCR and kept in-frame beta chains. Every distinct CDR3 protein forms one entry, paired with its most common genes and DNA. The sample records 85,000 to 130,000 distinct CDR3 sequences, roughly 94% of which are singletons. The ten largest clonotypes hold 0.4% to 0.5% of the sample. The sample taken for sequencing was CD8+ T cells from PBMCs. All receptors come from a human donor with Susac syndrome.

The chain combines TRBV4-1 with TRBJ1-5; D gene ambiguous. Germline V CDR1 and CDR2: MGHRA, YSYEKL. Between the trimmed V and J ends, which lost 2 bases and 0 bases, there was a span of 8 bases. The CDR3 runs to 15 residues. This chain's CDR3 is CASSQTGNSNQPQHF. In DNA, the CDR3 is TGCGCCAGCAGCCAAACGGGGAATAGCAATCAGCCCCAGCATTTT.

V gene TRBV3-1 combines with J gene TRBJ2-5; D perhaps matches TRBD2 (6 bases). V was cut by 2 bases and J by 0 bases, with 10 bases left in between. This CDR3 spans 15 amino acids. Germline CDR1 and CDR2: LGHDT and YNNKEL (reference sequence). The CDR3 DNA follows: TGTGCCAGCAGCCAAACGGGAGCCTACCAAGAGACCCAGTACTTC. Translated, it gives CASSQTGAYQETQYF.

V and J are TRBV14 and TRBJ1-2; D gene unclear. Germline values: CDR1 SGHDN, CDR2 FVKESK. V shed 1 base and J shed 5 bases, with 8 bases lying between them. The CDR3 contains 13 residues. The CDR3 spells CASSQGSVYGYTF. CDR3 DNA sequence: TGTGCCAGCAGCCAAGGTTCAGTTTATGGCTACACCTTC. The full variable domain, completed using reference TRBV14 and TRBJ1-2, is EAGVTQFPSHSVIEKGQTVTLRCDPISGHDNLYWYRRVMGKEIKFLLHFVKESKQDESGMPNNRFLAERTGGTYSTLKVQPAELEDSGVYFCASSQGSVYGYTFGSGTRLTVV.

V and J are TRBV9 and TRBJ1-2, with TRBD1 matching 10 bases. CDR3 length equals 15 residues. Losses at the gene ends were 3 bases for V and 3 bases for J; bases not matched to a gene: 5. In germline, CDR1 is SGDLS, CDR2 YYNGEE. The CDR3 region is CASSAGTGEDYGYTF. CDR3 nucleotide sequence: TGTGCCAGCAGCGCCGGGACAGGGGAGGACTATGGCTACACCTTC.

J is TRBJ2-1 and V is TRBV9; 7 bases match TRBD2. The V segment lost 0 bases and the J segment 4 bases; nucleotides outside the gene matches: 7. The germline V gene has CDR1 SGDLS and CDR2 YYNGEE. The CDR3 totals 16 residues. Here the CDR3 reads CASSVDGAGIYNEQFF. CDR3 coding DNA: TGTGCCAGCAGCGTAGACGGAGCGGGGATATACAATGAGCAGTTCTTC.

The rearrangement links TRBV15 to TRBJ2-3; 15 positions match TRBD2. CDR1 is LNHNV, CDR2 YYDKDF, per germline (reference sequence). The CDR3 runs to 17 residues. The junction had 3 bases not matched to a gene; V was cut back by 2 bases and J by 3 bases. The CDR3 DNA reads TGTGCCACCAGCAGACTTGGACTAGCGGGGGGGACAGATACGCAGTATTTT. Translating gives CATSRLGLAGGTDTQYF. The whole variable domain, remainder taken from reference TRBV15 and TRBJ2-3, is DAMVIQNPRYQVTQFGKPVTLSCSQTLNHNVMYWYQQKSSQAPKLLFHYYDKDFNNEADTPDNFQSRRPNTSFCFLDIRSPGLGDTAMYLCATSRLGLAGGTDTQYFGPGTRLTVL.

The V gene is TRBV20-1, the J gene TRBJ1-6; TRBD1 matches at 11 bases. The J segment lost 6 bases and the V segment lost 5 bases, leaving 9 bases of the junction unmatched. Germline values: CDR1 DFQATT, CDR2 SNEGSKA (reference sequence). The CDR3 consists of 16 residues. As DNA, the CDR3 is TGCAGTGCTCTGGACAGGGGGCGAGACTTTAATTCACCCCTCCACTTT. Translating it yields CSALDRGRDFNSPLHF.

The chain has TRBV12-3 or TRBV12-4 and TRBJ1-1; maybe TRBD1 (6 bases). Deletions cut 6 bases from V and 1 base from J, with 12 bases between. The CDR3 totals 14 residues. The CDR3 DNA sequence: TGTGCCAGCAGGCGGGACATCGAGAACACTGAAGCTTTCTTT. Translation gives CASRRDIENTEAFF.

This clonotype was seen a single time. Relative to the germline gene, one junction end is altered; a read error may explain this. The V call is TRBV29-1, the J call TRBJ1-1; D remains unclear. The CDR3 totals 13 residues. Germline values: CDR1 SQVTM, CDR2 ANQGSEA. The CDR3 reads CSVDRMEVTEVFF. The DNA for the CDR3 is TGCAGCGTTGACCGCATGGAAGTCACTGAAGTTTTCTTT.

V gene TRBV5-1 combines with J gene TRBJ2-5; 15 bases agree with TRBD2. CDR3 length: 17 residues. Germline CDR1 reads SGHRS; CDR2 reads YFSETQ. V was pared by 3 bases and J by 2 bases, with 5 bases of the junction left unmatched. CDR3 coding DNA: TGCGCCAGCAGCTGGGGACTAGCGGGGGGACTACAAGAGACCCAGTACTTC. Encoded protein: CASSWGLAGGLQETQYF. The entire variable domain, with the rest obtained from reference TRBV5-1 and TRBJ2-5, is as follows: KAGVTQTPRYLIKTRGQQVTLSCSPISGHRSVSWYQQTPGQGLQFLFEYFSETQRNKGNFPGRFSGRQFSNSRSEMNVSTLELGDSALYLCASSWGLAGGLQETQYFGPGTRLLVL.

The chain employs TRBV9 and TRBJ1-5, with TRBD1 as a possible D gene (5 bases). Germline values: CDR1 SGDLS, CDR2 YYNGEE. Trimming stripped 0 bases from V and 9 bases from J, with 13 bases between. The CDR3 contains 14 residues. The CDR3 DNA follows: TGTGCCAGCAGCGTAGGGGGCAGCCCTGGGCCCCAGCATTTT. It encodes CASSVGGSPGPQHF. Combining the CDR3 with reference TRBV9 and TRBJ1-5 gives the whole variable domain DSGVTQTPKHLITATGQRVTLRCSPRSGDLSVYWYQQSLDQGLQFLIQYYNGEERAKGNILERFSAQQFPDLHSELNLSSLELGDSALYFCASSVGGSPGPQHFGDGTRLSIL.

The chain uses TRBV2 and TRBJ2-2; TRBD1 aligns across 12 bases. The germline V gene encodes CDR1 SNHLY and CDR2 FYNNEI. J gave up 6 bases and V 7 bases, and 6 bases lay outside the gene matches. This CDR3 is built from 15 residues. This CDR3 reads CASTRDRGLSGELFF. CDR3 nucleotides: TGTGCCAGCACCAGGGACAGGGGGCTCTCCGGGGAGCTGTTTTTT.

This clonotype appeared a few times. The CDR3 nucleotides read TGTGCCAGCAGTGCCCGACTAGCGGGGGACCAAGAGACCCAGTACTTC. This sequence encodes CASSARLAGDQETQYF. V and J are TRBV13 and TRBJ2-5; 12 bases agree with TRBD2. The CDR3 runs to 16 residues. Trimming cost V 6 bases and J 0 bases; bases outside gene matches: 5. The germline V gene encodes CDR1 PRHDT and CDR2 FYEKMQ (reference sequence).

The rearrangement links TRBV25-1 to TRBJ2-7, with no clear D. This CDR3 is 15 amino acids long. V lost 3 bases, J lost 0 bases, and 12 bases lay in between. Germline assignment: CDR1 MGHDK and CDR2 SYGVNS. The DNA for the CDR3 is TGTGCCAGCAGTGATTTTACCGGGCCCTCCTACGAGCAGTACTTC. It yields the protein CASSDFTGPSYEQYF.

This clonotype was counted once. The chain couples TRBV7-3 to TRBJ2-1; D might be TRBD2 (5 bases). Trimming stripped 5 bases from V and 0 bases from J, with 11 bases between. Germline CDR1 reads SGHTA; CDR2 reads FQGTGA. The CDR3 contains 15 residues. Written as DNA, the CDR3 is TGTGCCAGCAGCCTCGAGCGGAGCTCCTACAATGAGCAGTTCTTC. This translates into CASSLERSSYNEQFF.

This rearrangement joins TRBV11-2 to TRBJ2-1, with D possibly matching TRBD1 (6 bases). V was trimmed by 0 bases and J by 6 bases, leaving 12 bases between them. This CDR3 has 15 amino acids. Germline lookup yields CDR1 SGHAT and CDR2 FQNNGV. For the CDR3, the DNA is TGTGCCAGCAGCTTAGAACAGGGTTTTGGCAATGAGCAGTTCTTC. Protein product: CASSLEQGFGNEQFF.

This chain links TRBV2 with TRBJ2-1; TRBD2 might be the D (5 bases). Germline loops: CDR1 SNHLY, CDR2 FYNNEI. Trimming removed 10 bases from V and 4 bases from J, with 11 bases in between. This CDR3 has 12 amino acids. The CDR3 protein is CANSPGYNEQFF. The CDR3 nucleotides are TGTGCCAACTCACCGGGGTACAATGAGCAGTTCTTC. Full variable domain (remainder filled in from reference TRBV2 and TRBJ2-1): EPEVTQTPSHQVTQMGQEVILRCVPISNHLYFYWYRQILGQKVEFLVSFYNNEISEKSEIFDDQFSVERPDGSNFTLKIRSTKLEDSAMYFCANSPGYNEQFFGPGTRLTVL.